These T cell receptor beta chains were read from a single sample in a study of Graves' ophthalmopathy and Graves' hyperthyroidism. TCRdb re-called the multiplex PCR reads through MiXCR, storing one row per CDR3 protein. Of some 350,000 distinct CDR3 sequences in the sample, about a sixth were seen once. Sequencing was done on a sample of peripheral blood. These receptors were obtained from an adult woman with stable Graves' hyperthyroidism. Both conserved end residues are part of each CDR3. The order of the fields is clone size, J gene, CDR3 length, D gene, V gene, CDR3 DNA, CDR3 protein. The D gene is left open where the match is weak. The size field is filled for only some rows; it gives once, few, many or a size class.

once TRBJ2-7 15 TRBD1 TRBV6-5 TGTGCCAGCAGTTTCTCCGGGACAGGGCCCTACGAGCAGTACTTC CASSFSGTGPYEQYF
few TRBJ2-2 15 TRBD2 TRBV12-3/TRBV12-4 TGTGCCAGCAGGTCGGGACTAGTCAGTTCCGGGGAGCTGTTTTTT CASRSGLVSSGELFF
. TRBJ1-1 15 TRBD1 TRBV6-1 TGTGCCAGCAGGACGGGACAGCTTCCGAACACTGAAGCTTTCTTT CASRTGQLPNTEAFF
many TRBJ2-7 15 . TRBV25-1 TGTGCCAGCAGTGAAGGGTCAGGCTGGTCCTACGAGCAGTACTTC CASSEGSGWSYEQYF
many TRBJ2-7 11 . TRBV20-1 TGCAGTGCTAGTCACAGCTACGAGCAGTACTTC CSASHSYEQYF
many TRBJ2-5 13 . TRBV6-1 TGTGCCAGCAGACCACCGGGACTAGAGACCCAGTACTTC CASRPPGLETQYF
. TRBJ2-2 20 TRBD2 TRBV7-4 TGTGCCAGCAGTGGGGAAGGAGGCCGGACTAGCGTTACTAACACCGGGGAGCTGTTTTTT CASSGEGGRTSVTNTGELFF
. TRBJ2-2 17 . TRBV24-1 TGTGCCACCAGTGATCCCGCGGGACGTTCGAACACCGGGGAGCTGTTTTTT CATSDPAGRSNTGELFF
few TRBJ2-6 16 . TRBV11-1 TGTGCCAGCAGCTTAATAGGGACTTCTGGGGCCAACGTCCTGACTTTC CASSLIGTSGANVLTF
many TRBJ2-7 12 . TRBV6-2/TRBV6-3 TGTGCCAGCAGTCGAACAGGGTTGGAGCAGTACTTC CASSRTGLEQYF
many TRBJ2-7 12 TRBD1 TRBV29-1 TGCAGCGTGGGACAGGGAATTCACGAGCAGTACTTC CSVGQGIHEQYF
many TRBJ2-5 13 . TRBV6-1 TGTGCCAGCAGTGAAACGGATCAAGAGACCCAGTACTTC CASSETDQETQYF
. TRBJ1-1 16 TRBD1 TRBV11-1 TGTGCCAGCAGCTCCCAGGGGGCCACCGGGGACACTGAAGCTTTCTTT CASSSQGATGDTEAFF
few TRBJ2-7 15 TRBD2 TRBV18 TGTGCCAGCTCACTGGACGGACTAGCGGGAGGGGAGCAGTACTTC CASSLDGLAGGEQYF
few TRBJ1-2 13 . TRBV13 TGTGCCACCGATGACGAACCTAACTATGGCTACACCTTC CATDDEPNYGYTF
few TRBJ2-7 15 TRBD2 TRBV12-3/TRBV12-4 TGTGCCAGCAGGGAAGGGACTAGCGGATCCTACGAGCAGTACTTC CASREGTSGSYEQYF
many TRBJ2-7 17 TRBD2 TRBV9 TGTGCCAGCCCCTATAGGACGGGAGGACCACCTCCGTACGAGCAGTACTTC CASPYRTGGPPPYEQYF
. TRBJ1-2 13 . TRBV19 TGTGCCAGTAGTATCCAGGGAACGGATGGCTACACCTTC CASSIQGTDGYTF
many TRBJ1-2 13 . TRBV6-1 TGTGCCGGCAGGCGATCTTCTAACTATGGCTACACCTTC CAGRRSSNYGYTF
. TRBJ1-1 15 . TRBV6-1 TGTGCCAGCGTCATCCCCGGGCCCCAGAACACTGAAGCTTTCTTT CASVIPGPQNTEAFF
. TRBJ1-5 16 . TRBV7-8 TGTGCCAGCAGCTTAGACTTGGGACTCGGCAATCAGCCCCAGCATTTT CASSLDLGLGNQPQHF
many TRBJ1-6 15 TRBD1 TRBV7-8 TGTGCCAGCAGCTTAGTCAGGGGGTCGAATTCACCCCTCCACTTT CASSLVRGSNSPLHF
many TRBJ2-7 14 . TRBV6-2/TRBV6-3 TGTGCCAGCAGTTACCCTTGGACAGTCTACGAGCAGTACTTC CASSYPWTVYEQYF
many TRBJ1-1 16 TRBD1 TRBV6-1 TGTGCCAGCAGGATAGACAGGGGTTTAGTGAACACTGAAGCTTTCTTT CASRIDRGLVNTEAFF
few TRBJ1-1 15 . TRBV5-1 TGCGCCAGCAGCTTGTACGAGGGAAAGGTCACTGAAGCTTTCTTT CASSLYEGKVTEAFF
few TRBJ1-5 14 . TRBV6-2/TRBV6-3 TGTGCCAGCAGCCAGACTCGTAGGAACCAGCCCCAGCATTTT CASSQTRRNQPQHF
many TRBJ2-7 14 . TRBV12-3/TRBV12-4 TGTGCCAGCAGTTTAGGAAGGGGGGGATACGAGCAGTACTTC CASSLGRGGYEQYF
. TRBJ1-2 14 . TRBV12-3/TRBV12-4 TGTGCCAGCACGATTGACAGGAGCCTTTTCGGCTACACCTTC CASTIDRSLFGYTF
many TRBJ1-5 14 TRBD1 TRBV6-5 TGTGCCAGCAGTAGGGGACAGGGTGGCCAGCCCCAGCATTTT CASSRGQGGQPQHF
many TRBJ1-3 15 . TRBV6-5 TGTGCCAGCAGTTACTCGTGGAGCTCTGGAAACACCATATATTTT CASSYSWSSGNTIYF
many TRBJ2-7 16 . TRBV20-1 TGCAGTGCTAGAGATGAGACCGCCCTCAGTTGGGGAGAGCAGTACTTC CSARDETALSWGEQYF